A single sample is the source of the 8 T cell receptor beta chains below, sequenced in a study of blood T cells in healthy people across ages. Together with a sample-barcoded 5' primer, a J-beta primer mix was included in a second PCR lasting about 7 to 12 cycles. TCRdb processed the 5' RACE reads anew with MiXCR; each CDR3 protein has one entry. The sample has roughly 860,000 distinct CDR3 sequences, 62% seen once. The material sequenced was blood. Every receptor here comes from a man aged 25-45 years in good health.

The table lists this clonotype with a few counts. V and J are TRBV28 and TRBJ2-5, with TRBD1 as a possible D gene (5 bases). V was cut by 4 bases and J by 2 bases, with 11 bases left in between. The CDR3 has 14 amino acids. From germline, CDR1 is MDHEN and CDR2 SYDVKM. CDR3 nucleotides: TGTGCCAGCAGTTACGACAGAGAACAAGAGACCCAGTACTTC. It encodes CASSYDREQETQYF.

This rearrangement joins TRBV3-1 to TRBJ1-1; D is possibly TRBD1 (5 bases). The V end lost 1 base, the J end lost 10 bases, and 22 bases lay between the germline ends. This CDR3 contains 16 residues. Germline V lookup: CDR1 LGHDT, CDR2 YNNKEL (reference sequence). For the CDR3, the DNA is TGTGCCAGCAGCCAAGCCCGGATCGGGGCGCTGAGATCAGCTTTCTTT. This sequence encodes CASSQARIGALRSAFF.

With regard to this clonotype: A much larger clone sits a single nucleotide away, making a read error possible. The chain links TRBV7-8 to TRBJ1-1; maybe TRBD1 (6 bases). Trimming removed 2 bases from V and 4 bases from J, with 8 bases in between. This CDR3 is built from 13 residues. The V gene's germline CDR1 is SGHVS and CDR2 FQNEAQ. The CDR3 region has the DNA TGTGCCAGCAGCTTAAAGGGGGGCACTGAAGCTTTCTTT. It codes for CASSLKGGTEAFF. The whole variable domain, filled in from reference TRBV7-8 and TRBJ1-1, reads GAGVSQSPRYKVAKRGQDVALRCDPISGHVSLFWYQQALGQGPEFLTYFQNEAQLDKSGLPSDRFFAERPEGSVSTLKIQRTQQEDSAVYLCASSLKGGTEAFFGQGTRLTVV.

The chain joins TRBV4-1 to TRBJ1-2, with TRBD1 matching 9 bases. The CDR3 spans 15 residues. From germline, CDR1 is MGHRA and CDR2 YSYEKL. V lost 2 bases to trimming and J lost 3 bases; unmatched junction nucleotides: 4. Here the CDR3 reads CASSQPGTGYYGYTF. In DNA, the CDR3 is TGCGCCAGCAGCCAACCAGGGACAGGGTACTATGGCTACACCTTC.

This clonotype has just a few counts. The rearrangement uses TRBV30 and TRBJ1-5, with D possibly matching TRBD1 (5 bases). The length of the CDR3 is 12 residues. Germline V CDR1 and CDR2: GTSNPN, SVGIG (reference sequence). Trimming took off 7 bases at V and 2 bases at J, with 9 bases between the two ends. The CDR3 sequence: CASGRGNQPQHF. CDR3 DNA: TGTGCCTCGGGACGGGGCAATCAGCCCCAGCATTTT.

The chain couples TRBV4-3 to TRBJ2-1; 8 bases align to TRBD2. This CDR3 contains 15 residues. Germline CDR1 reads LGHNA; CDR2 reads YSLEER. V dropped 2 bases and J dropped 4; count of bases not matched to a gene: 4. The CDR3 loop reads CASSQREGIYNEQFF. CDR3 DNA: TGCGCCAGCAGCCAACGGGAGGGGATTTACAATGAGCAGTTCTTC.

V and J are TRBV6-6 and TRBJ2-7; D is unresolved. Germline V CDR1 and CDR2: MNHNY, SVGAGI (reference sequence). This CDR3 comprises 11 residues. Trimming cost V 2 bases and J 9 bases, with 8 bases left between them. This chain's CDR3 is CASSYDARQYF. CDR3 DNA: TGTGCCAGCAGTTACGACGCAAGGCAGTACTTC.

The chain links TRBV6-4 to TRBJ2-5, with D tentatively TRBD2 (5 bases). Germline values: CDR1 MRHNA, CDR2 SNTAGT. Trimming pared 5 bases from V and 2 bases from J, leaving 9 bases between. The CDR3 loop spans 13 amino acids. As DNA, the CDR3 is TGTGCCAGCAGTAGCGGAGCACAAGAGACCCAGTACTTC. Translating gives CASSSGAQETQYF.